What follows are 24 T cell receptor beta chains derived from one specimen sequenced in a study of T-cell memory formation after mild COVID-19. From the 5' RACE reads, TCRdb called clonotypes with MiXCR, one entry per CDR3 protein. The sample lists fewer than 550,000 distinct CDR3 sequences; roughly 20% were seen once. The sequenced sample consisted of PBMCs or a T cell subset sorted from them (not recorded which). These receptors all come from an adult woman who had mild COVID-19 (a few samples of this study predate the infection). Cell type and time point are not known.

The CDR3 region has the DNA TGCAGTGCCTTAATCCCCTCCTACAATGAGCAGTTCTTC. Translation gives CSALIPSYNEQFF. The rearrangement links TRBV20-1 to TRBJ2-1; D is undetermined. This CDR3 contains 13 residues. Trimming left V 6 bases short and J 0 bases short, with 9 bases between. Germline V gives CDR1 DFQATT, CDR2 SNEGSKA (reference sequence).

This clonotype showed up many times. The rearrangement links TRBV4-1 to TRBJ2-2; unclear D gene. CDR1 and CDR2 (germline): MGHRA, YSYEKL. The CDR3 extends over 12 amino acids. V was pared by 1 base and J by 5 bases, with 2 bases between. The CDR3 DNA is TGCGCCAGCAGCCAAGTTACCGGGGAGCTGTTTTTT. Protein product: CASSQVTGELFF.

The rearrangement joins TRBV7-6 to TRBJ2-7, with 8 bases that match TRBD2. Germline V lookup: CDR1 SGHVS, CDR2 FNYEAQ. V shed 8 bases, J shed 6 bases, and the junction held 9 bases outside the gene matches. CDR3 length equals 13 residues. CDR3: CASSQREFSEQYF. In DNA form, the CDR3 reads TGTGCCAGCTCTCAGCGGGAGTTCTCCGAGCAGTACTTC.

The V and J genes are TRBV29-1 and TRBJ1-6; D possibly corresponds to TRBD1 (5 bases). The CDR3 contains 13 residues. V gave up 4 bases and J gave up 11 bases, with 15 bases separating them. CDR1 and CDR2 (germline): SQVTM, ANQGSEA. The CDR3 DNA sequence: TGCAGCGTTGCCCAGGGACGAGGGGCACCCCTCCACTTT. This codes for CSVAQGRGAPLHF.

The CDR3 coding sequence is TGTGCCAGCAGCCCTGGACTAGCGCTCTCCTACAATGAGCAGTTCTTC. Translating it yields CASSPGLALSYNEQFF. The chain couples TRBV7-2 to TRBJ2-1; 9 nucleotides line up with TRBD2. The J segment lost 0 bases and the V segment lost 5 bases, leaving 5 bases of the junction unmatched. CDR3 length: 16 residues. CDR1 and CDR2 from the germline V gene are SGHTA and FQGNSA.

This clonotype was seen more than once but under ten times. The chain employs TRBV9 and TRBJ2-7, with unresolved D. Trimming pared 10 bases from V and 6 bases from J, leaving 11 bases between. The germline gives CDR1 SGDLS, CDR2 YYNGEE. The length of the CDR3 is 10 residues. CDR3 sequence: CACPWGEQYF. CDR3 coding DNA: TGTGCCTGCCCATGGGGCGAGCAGTACTTC. Full variable domain (outside the CDR3, taken from reference TRBV9 and TRBJ2-7): DSGVTQTPKHLITATGQRVTLRCSPRSGDLSVYWYQQSLDQGLQFLIQYYNGEERAKGNILERFSAQQFPDLHSELNLSSLELGDSALYFCACPWGEQYFGPGTRLTVT.

The table lists this clonotype with a few counts. The CDR3 coding sequence is TGTGCCACCAGTCCCGGTTCCTACGAGCAGTACTTC. This translates into CATSPGSYEQYF. The rearrangement joins TRBV24-1 to TRBJ2-7; unclear D gene. Trimming took off 6 bases at V and 1 base at J, with 6 bases between the two ends. There are 12 residues in the CDR3. The germline gives CDR1 KGHDR, CDR2 SFDVKD.

The CDR3 region is CASSEPGGSEKLFF. As DNA, the CDR3 is TGTGCCAGCAGTGAACCAGGGGGAAGTGAAAAACTGTTTTTT. The rearrangement joins TRBV25-1 to TRBJ1-4; 7 bases line up with TRBD1. The junction had 4 bases not matched to a gene; V was cut back by 2 bases and J by 7 bases. This CDR3 contains 14 residues. Germline CDR1 and CDR2: MGHDK and SYGVNS.

The V gene is TRBV7-9, the J gene TRBJ2-5; 7 nucleotides agree with TRBD1. The V gene's germline CDR1 is SEHNR and CDR2 FQNEAQ (reference sequence). V trimming: 4 bases; J trimming: 0 bases; junction bases outside the gene matches: 8. The CDR3 has 16 amino acids. CDR3 sequence reads: CASSSQWTGYQETQYF. The DNA of the CDR3 is TGTGCCAGCAGCTCGCAATGGACAGGATACCAAGAGACCCAGTACTTC.

This clonotype was counted between two and nine times. V is TRBV6-1 and J is TRBJ1-5; 7 bases match TRBD1. The V gene end was trimmed by 1 base and the J gene end by 8 bases; junction bases not matched to a gene: 5. The CDR3 contains 14 residues. The germline V gene encodes CDR1 MNHNS and CDR2 SASEGT. The CDR3 region is CASSEGTGGEPQHF. CDR3 DNA sequence: TGTGCCAGCAGTGAAGGGACAGGAGGCGAGCCCCAGCATTTT.

V is TRBV5-8 and J is TRBJ2-5; D could derive from TRBD1 or TRBD2 (6 bases each). Trimming took 4 bases from V and 2 from J, leaving 18 bases between them. From germline, CDR1 is SGHTS and CDR2 YDEGEE. CDR3 length equals 16 residues. The CDR3 here is CASSPTGASRQETQYF. The DNA for the CDR3 is TGTGCCAGCAGCCCCACGGGGGCTAGTAGGCAAGAGACCCAGTACTTC.

This clonotype was found a few times. J is TRBJ2-1 and V is TRBV27, with TRBD2 identical over 9 bases. CDR1 and CDR2 from the germline V gene are MNHEY and SMNVEV (reference sequence). The length of the CDR3 is 14 residues. The V and J ends lost 6 bases and 7 bases, in that order; junction bases with no gene match: 7. The CDR3 sequence is CASSVAGAGNEQFF. As DNA, the CDR3 is TGTGCCAGCAGCGTAGCGGGAGCAGGTAATGAGCAGTTCTTC.

This clonotype was seen a handful of times. CDR3 DNA: TGTGCCAGCAGCCAAGAATCAGGGCACTCCTACGAGCAGTACTTC. Its protein is CASSQESGHSYEQYF. This chain connects TRBV14 to TRBJ2-7; D may be TRBD1 (5 bases). The germline V gene has CDR1 SGHDN and CDR2 FVKESK. V gave up 0 bases and J gave up 0 bases, with 9 bases separating them. The CDR3 contains 15 residues.

This clonotype was observed a few times. CDR3 coding DNA: TGTGCCAGCAGCCAAGATTGGAGTTCCTGGGAAGCTTTCTTT. Translated, it gives CASSQDWSSWEAFF. The V gene is TRBV3-1, the J gene TRBJ1-1; no clear D. Germline CDR1 is LGHDT and CDR2 is YNNKEL (reference sequence). The CDR3 is made up of 14 amino acids. Trimming cost V 0 bases and J 8 bases, with 13 bases left between them.

There are a few counts of this clonotype. The chain employs TRBV5-1 and TRBJ2-7, with D possibly being TRBD2 (5 bases). The CDR3 loop spans 14 amino acids. V lost 4 bases to trimming and J lost 2 bases, with 13 bases between them. Germline V gene data show CDR1 as SGHRS and CDR2 as YFSETQ. The CDR3 loop is CASSPRDPTYEQYF. In DNA, the CDR3 is TGCGCCAGCAGCCCCCGGGATCCCACCTACGAGCAGTACTTC.

J is TRBJ1-1 and V is TRBV5-6; 8 bases are shared with TRBD1. V shed 2 bases, J shed 8 bases, and the junction held 5 bases outside the gene matches. The CDR3 runs 13 residues. CDR1 and CDR2 from the germline V gene are SGHDT and YYEEEE. The CDR3 DNA reads as TGTGCCAGCAGCTTTCAGGGGGCAAGAGAAGCTTTCTTT. It translates to CASSFQGAREAFF.

There are a few counts of this clonotype. The chain links TRBV20-1 to TRBJ2-1; a weak D match, TRBD2 (5 bases). V shed 0 bases and J shed 6 bases, with 9 bases lying between them. CDR1 is DFQATT, CDR2 SNEGSKA, per germline (reference sequence). The CDR3 extends over 13 amino acids. CDR3 bases: TGCAGTGCTAGAGATCTTCGGGGCAATGAGCAGTTCTTC. Amino acid sequence: CSARDLRGNEQFF.

V and J are TRBV6-2 or TRBV6-3 and TRBJ2-7; D may be TRBD2 (6 bases). Trimming left V 5 bases short and J 1 base short, with 21 bases between. Germline V gives CDR1 MNHEY, CDR2 SVGEGT. This CDR3 region has 17 residues. CDR3 sequence: CASSASAYFGSSYEQYF. CDR3 nucleotides: TGTGCCAGCAGTGCTAGCGCCTACTTCGGGAGTTCCTACGAGCAGTACTTC.

This clonotype was detected a few times. The V gene is TRBV6-8, the J gene TRBJ2-7; the D is unclear. CDR1 is MNHGY and CDR2 is SAAAGT in the germline V gene. CDR3 length: 13 amino acids. The V gene lost 6 bases and the J gene lost 2 bases, with 11 bases spanning the gap. Here the CDR3 reads CASRPPLTYEQYF. CDR3 DNA: TGTGCCAGCAGACCCCCGTTAACCTACGAGCAGTACTTC.

This clonotype was seen a few times. The rearrangement links TRBV20-1 to TRBJ1-5, with D uncertain. Germline V gene data show CDR1 as DFQATT and CDR2 as SNEGSKA (reference sequence). Trimming removed 3 bases at V and 3 bases at J, with 12 bases between. The length of the CDR3 is 14 residues. Here the CDR3 DNA reads TGCAGTGCTAGCAGTCAGGTCCACAATCAGCCCCAGCATTTT. Protein: CSASSQVHNQPQHF.

The chain has TRBV7-9 and TRBJ2-3; TRBD1 is a possible D gene (5 bases). Germline V gene sequence: CDR1 SEHNR, CDR2 FQNEAQ (reference sequence). The CDR3 is 13 residues long. V lost 3 bases and J lost 10, with 14 bases in between. In nucleotides, the CDR3 is TGTGCCAGCAGCTTTGTAGCACTGGGGCCGCAGTATTTT. Translated, it gives CASSFVALGPQYF.

This clonotype was observed many times. The CDR3 here is CSVHRRTEAFF. Here the CDR3 DNA reads TGCAGCGTTCATCGGCGGACTGAAGCTTTCTTT. J is TRBJ1-1 and V is TRBV29-1; D call uncertain. Germline assignment: CDR1 SQVTM and CDR2 ANQGSEA. V was pared by 5 bases and J by 5 bases, with 9 bases between. This CDR3 has 11 amino acids. Drawing the rest from reference TRBV29-1 and TRBJ1-1, the complete variable domain is SAVISQKPSRDICQRGTSLTIQCQVDSQVTMMFWYRQQPGQSLTLIATANQGSEATYESGFVIDKFPISRPNLTFSTLTVSNMSPEDSSIYLCSVHRRTEAFFGQGTRLTVV.

This clonotype came up a few times. The chain joins TRBV7-6 to TRBJ2-2; D not certain. This CDR3 has 12 amino acids. Germline V gene data show CDR1 as SGHVS and CDR2 as FNYEAQ. Trimming took off 2 bases at V and 7 bases at J, with 5 bases between the two ends. The CDR3 DNA reads as TGTGCCAGCAGCTTAAGCCGCGGGGAGCTGTTTTTT. Protein product: CASSLSRGELFF.

The rearrangement links TRBV12-3 or TRBV12-4 to TRBJ1-4; a weak D match, TRBD1 (6 bases). The CDR3 runs to 14 residues. V was shortened by 8 bases and J by 7 bases, with 17 bases between the two germline ends. The CDR3: CASSTVGGVEKLFF. The CDR3 DNA is TGTGCCAGCTCCACGGTCGGGGGCGTTGAAAAACTGTTTTTT.